This T cell receptor beta chain was obtained from a study of Graves' ophthalmopathy and Graves' hyperthyroidism (dated by TCRdb to the late 2010s). Describing the broader study: Peripheral blood was collected at initial diagnosis, prior to any treatment. To tell Graves' ophthalmopathy apart from Graves' hyperthyroidism, and to predict which patients would progress to ophthalmopathy, the study relied on TCR beta repertoire signatures. The 95 to 100 discovery patients were randomly divided into training and test sets at a 7:3 ratio. In about six hyperthyroidism patients, the T-cell repertoires found in thyroid tissue were compared with those found in blood. Following sampling, methimazole starting at 30 mg daily was administered to hyperthyroidism patients, and high-dose intravenous methylprednisolone was administered to ophthalmopathy patients. In total, over 130 blood samples were TCR-sequenced: under 45 ophthalmopathy, some 80 hyperthyroidism and some 17 hyperthyroidism-to-ophthalmopathy patients. An independent validation cohort comprised 18 hyperthyroidism patients and some 16 patients who later progressed from hyperthyroidism to ophthalmopathy. To explore V-J signatures distinguishing ophthalmopathy from hyperthyroidism, a discovery set of under 110 patients (around 42 ophthalmopathy, around 55 stable hyperthyroidism) was enrolled. The full study reports these points: Most expanded thyroid clonotypes with frequency above 0.001 were also detected in blood, suggesting blood repertoires may reflect the thyroid immune response. No statistical method was used to set the sample size in advance, and the investigators knew which group each participant was assigned to. Ophthalmopathy was separated from stable hyperthyroidism by the 13-signature model with about 88% sensitivity and around 81% specificity in cross-validation and with 80%/75% in the test set. In validation, the model predicted ophthalmopathy progression with more than 55% sensitivity and roughly 78% specificity; fewer than 15 predicted patients were CT-confirmed with GO in a median of 6.5 months.

This clonotype was detected ten times or more. The specificity of this receptor is unknown. No clone much larger than this one lies a single base away; base qualities are absent. At the junction V is shortened by 5 bases and J by 2 bases, with 10 bases in between. The CDR3 runs 14 amino acids, cysteine and phenylalanine included. Solely the CDR3 DNA is kept, with 42 bases framed from the first base. For repertoire sequencing, the TCR beta CDR3 regions were amplified from RNA transcripts. A first-round RT-PCR used HTBI primers with the Qiagen OneStep RT-PCR kit, followed by a second-round multiplex PCR, size selection and purification. Libraries were sequenced paired-end with 100 bp reads on an Illumina HiSeq2000. As for how the authors treated the data: Reads were processed with SOAPnuke, discarding reads with adapters, uncalled bases, mean Phred below 15, or no exact constant-primer or identifier match. High-quality paired reads were merged with COPE v1.2.5. Clonotypes were defined as unique nucleotide sequences and were aligned to IMGT TRB V, D and J references using MiTCR v1.1. Only V-J combinations with frequency above 0.0001 were analysed, covering approximately 99% of repertoires. A TCR clonal expansion and chaos score per V-J combination was defined as the ratio of F50 clonal expansion to chaos observed in the TCRdist matrix. Features were reduced by Welch's t-statistics and random forest to some 13 V-J combinations, which fed a naive Bayes classifier. Thyroid-blood repertoire similarity was quantified with the Morisita-Horn index. The raw public reads went through TCRdb reprocessing: fastp at Q25, MiXCR clone calling, in-frame beta chains kept. Merged by CDR3 protein, the rows form single entries marked with the most common genes and DNA. What appears here as the V and J calls and clone size reflects TCRdb's work, not the paper's. This sample holds about 220,000 distinct CDR3 sequences; 20% to 25% were observed only once. The ten largest clones add up to roughly 44% of the sample.

Patients with ophthalmopathy had moderately to severely active disease, with a Clinical Activity Score of 3 or more, a NOSPECS grade of 4 or more, and a disease duration of less than 3 months. Anyone with other autoimmune diseases, uncontrolled infections, pregnancy or lactation was excluded from the study. Clinical symptoms, serum thyroxine, TRAb, thyroid ultrasound and orbital computed tomography formed the basis of the diagnosis. Ficoll-Paque density gradient centrifugation was used to isolate PBMCs from under 11 ml of fresh peripheral blood. Trizol reagent was used to extract the total RNA, and its quality was then checked on an Agilent 2100 Bioanalyzer.

The receptor's source is a woman between 50 and 59 years old with Graves' ophthalmopathy. Donor details come from another sample of the same person, matched by shared clones. Here the chain combines TRBV12-3 or TRBV12-4 and TRBJ1-3, with TRBD1 as a weak D call on 5 bases. Source material: peripheral blood. The DNA sequence is TGTGCCAGCAGTCCAGGGTATACTGGAAACACCATATATTTT. Its protein reads: CASSPGYTGNTIYF.